This is a list of T cell receptor beta chains from one sample in a study of cytomegalovirus exposure and HLA in healthy donors. Sequenced by immunoSEQ multiplex PCR; TCRdb stores in-frame clones only, minus some. Of some 150,000 clones in the sample, around 60% were seen once. The source material was PBMCs. These receptors were obtained from an older woman in good health and CMV-seropositive. Both conserved end residues are part of each CDR3. A D gene is named only where the DNA matches it firmly. Size tells how often a clone was seen (once, few, many) or the class of an expanded clone, and some rows leave it out.

D	V	J	size	DNA	CDR3
TRBD2	TRBV4-2	TRBJ2-7	few	TGTGCCAGCAGCCAAGAGGGACTAGCGGGAGCCCCCTACGAGCAGTACTTC	CASSQEGLAGAPYEQYF
TRBD1	TRBV2	TRBJ2-7	-	TGTGCCAGCAGCCGGGACAGGATCTACGAGCAGTACTTC	CASSRDRIYEQYF
TRBD2	TRBV2	TRBJ2-1	few	TGTGCCAGACCCCCAAGTTGGGGACTAGCGGGACAATACTCCTACAATGAGCAGTTCTTC	CARPPSWGLAGQYSYNEQFF
-	TRBV14	TRBJ2-2	-	TGTGCCAGCAGCCAAGATCTAGGTCCTAGGCTAACCGGGGAGCTGTTTTTT	CASSQDLGPRLTGELFF
TRBD2	TRBV4-2	TRBJ2-4	-	TGTGCCAGCAGCCAATCCGGGACTACCAAAAACATTCAGTACTTC	CASSQSGTTKNIQYF
-	TRBV5-1	TRBJ2-3	-	TGCGCCAGCAGTCCAGGGACATTCAACACAGATACGCAGTATTTT	CASSPGTFNTDTQYF
TRBD1	TRBV29-1	TRBJ2-1	-	TGCAGCGTAGGACGACAGGGTGCCTACAATGAGCAGTTCTTC	CSVGRQGAYNEQFF
-	TRBV5-6	TRBJ2-7	-	TGTGCCAGCAGAGAGTCTTACGGGAAAGACTACGAGCAGTACTTC	CASRESYGKDYEQYF
-	TRBV9	TRBJ2-7	-	TGTGCCAGCAGCGTAGCGGGGACGGGGGTGAGTGAGCAGTACTTC	CASSVAGTGVSEQYF
-	TRBV15	TRBJ2-4	-	TGTGCCACCAGCAGAGCAGGGAATGCCAAAAACATTCAGTACTTC	CATSRAGNAKNIQYF
-	TRBV5-1	TRBJ1-2	-	TGCGCCAGCAGCTCCAGCTGGGACTACTATGGCTACACCTTC	CASSSSWDYYGYTF
-	TRBV28	TRBJ1-2	-	TGTGCCAGCAGTCGGGGAGGACTAAATGGCTACACCTTC	CASSRGGLNGYTF
TRBD2	TRBV5-1	TRBJ2-5	-	TGCGCCAGCAGGGATCTAGCGGGAGGACGAGAGACCCAGTACTTC	CASRDLAGGRETQYF
-	TRBV5-6	TRBJ1-1	-	TGTGCCAGCAGCAACGACGAAGGAGGTCTCGAAGCTTTCTTT	CASSNDEGGLEAFF
TRBD1	TRBV7-6	TRBJ2-7	-	TGTGCCAGCAGCTTAGGTGGGACAGGGTCTTACCACGAGCAGTACTTC	CASSLGGTGSYHEQYF
TRBD1	TRBV28	TRBJ2-2	-	TGTGCCAGCAGCCCCGGGACAGGGAACACCGGGGAGCTGTTTTTT	CASSPGTGNTGELFF
TRBD2	TRBV5-5	TRBJ2-7	-	TGTGCCAGCAGCTTGATCTCCGGGTTAGCGGGAAATTACGAGCAGTACTTC	CASSLISGLAGNYEQYF
-	TRBV21-1	TRBJ1-6	-	TGTGCCAGCAGCGGACAGGGGGAGAGGGATTCACCCCTCCACTTT	CASSGQGERDSPLHF
TRBD1	TRBV30	TRBJ2-7	-	TGTGCCTGGAGTGGAAGGGACAGGGGCTACGAGCAGTACTTC	CAWSGRDRGYEQYF
-	TRBV9	TRBJ1-1	once	TGTGCCAGCAGCGCCGAGGACAGACCCACTGAAGCTTTCTTT	CASSAEDRPTEAFF
TRBD1	TRBV7-6	TRBJ2-7	-	TGTGCCAGCAGCCCGACCGACAGGGCCTACGAGCAGTACTTC	CASSPTDRAYEQYF
-	TRBV28	TRBJ1-2	-	TGTGCCAGCAGTTATGGGGGGGCGGCTGGCTACACCTTC	CASSYGGAAGYTF